This TCR beta chain comes out of a study of CD8 T cells in ankylosing spondylitis. Whole-study findings and limits: Reportedly, disease-linked clones are significantly enriched in ankylosing spondylitis patients' matched synovial fluid. Peripheral blood samples showed relatively rare disease-linked clones, and these clones were CD8+. Apparently characteristic of ankylosing spondylitis blood was a TCR beta motif (fewer than 10 highly homologous variants).

This CDR3 is built from 13 residues. V lost 4 bases and J lost 7, with 13 bases in between. CDR1 and CDR2 (germline): MNHNY, SVGAGI (reference sequence). Each TCR beta library was made by quantitative 5'-RACE that incorporated molecular barcodes. TCRdb called the 5' RACE reads again in MiXCR, with one record for every CDR3 protein. The profile shows about 840,000 distinct CDR3 sequences, 12% of them singletons. A remark on this clonotype: Its specificity is not known.

V gene TRBV6-6 combines with J gene TRBJ1-2; D is uncertain. The origin of this receptor is a male donor with ankylosing spondylitis. Material for sequencing was blood, either unsorted or a sorted T cell fraction (not recorded which). DNA of the CDR3: TGTGCCAGCAGTTTCACGGGAGTGAGTGGCTACACCTTC. Its translation: CASSFTGVSGYTF.